The subject of this entry is one T cell receptor beta chain. The V and J ends lost 9 bases and 2 bases, in that order; junction bases with no gene match: 6. The CDR3 runs to 16 residues. Germline V lookup: CDR1 MNHNY, CDR2 SVGAGI (reference sequence). Using immunoSEQ multiplex PCR, the repertoire was profiled, and TCRdb retains in-frame clones only, with some absent. Here the sample spans some 120,000 clones, 93% being singletons. This entry is derived from a study of control samples from healthy donors and cancer patients. The TCR sequence derives from a young man in good health. The V call is TRBV6-6, the J call TRBJ2-3; TRBD2 matches at 15 bases. The sample consisted of blood. CDR3 loop: CARGGLAGGDTDTQYF. The CDR3 DNA reads TGTGCCAGGGGGGGACTAGCGGGGGGAGACACAGATACGCAGTATTTT.